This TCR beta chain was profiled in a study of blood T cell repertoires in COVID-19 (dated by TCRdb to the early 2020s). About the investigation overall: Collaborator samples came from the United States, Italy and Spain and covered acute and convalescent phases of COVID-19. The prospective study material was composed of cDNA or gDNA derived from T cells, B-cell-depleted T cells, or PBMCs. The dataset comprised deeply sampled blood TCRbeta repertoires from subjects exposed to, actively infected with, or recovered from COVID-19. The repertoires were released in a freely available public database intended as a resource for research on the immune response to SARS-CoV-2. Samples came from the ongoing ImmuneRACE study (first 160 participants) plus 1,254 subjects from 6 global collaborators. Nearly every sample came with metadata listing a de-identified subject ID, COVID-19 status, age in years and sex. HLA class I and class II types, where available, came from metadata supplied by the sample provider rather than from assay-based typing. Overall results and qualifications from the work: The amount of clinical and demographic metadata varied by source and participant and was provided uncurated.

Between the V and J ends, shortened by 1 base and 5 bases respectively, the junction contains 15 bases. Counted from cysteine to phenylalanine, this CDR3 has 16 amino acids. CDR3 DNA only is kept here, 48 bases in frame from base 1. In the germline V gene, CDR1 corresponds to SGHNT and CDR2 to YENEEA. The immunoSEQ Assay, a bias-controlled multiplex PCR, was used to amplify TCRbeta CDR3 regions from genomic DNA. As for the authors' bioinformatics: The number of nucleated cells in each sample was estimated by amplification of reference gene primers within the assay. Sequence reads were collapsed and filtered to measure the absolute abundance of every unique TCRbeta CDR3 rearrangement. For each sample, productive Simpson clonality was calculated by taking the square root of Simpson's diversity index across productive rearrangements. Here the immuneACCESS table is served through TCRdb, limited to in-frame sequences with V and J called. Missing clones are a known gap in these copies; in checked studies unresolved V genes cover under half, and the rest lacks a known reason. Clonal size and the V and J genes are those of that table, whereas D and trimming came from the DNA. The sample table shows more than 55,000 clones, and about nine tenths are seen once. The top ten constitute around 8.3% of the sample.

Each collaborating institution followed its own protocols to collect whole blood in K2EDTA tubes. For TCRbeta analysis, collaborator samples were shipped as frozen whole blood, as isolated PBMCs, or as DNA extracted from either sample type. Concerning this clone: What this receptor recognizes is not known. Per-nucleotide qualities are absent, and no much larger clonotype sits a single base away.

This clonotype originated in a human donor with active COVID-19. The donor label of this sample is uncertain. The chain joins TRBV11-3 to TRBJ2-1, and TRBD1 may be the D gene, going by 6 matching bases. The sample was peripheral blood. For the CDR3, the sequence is CASSLAFGGSDNEQFF. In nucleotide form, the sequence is TGTGCCAGCAGCTTAGCCTTTGGGGGCTCGGACAATGAGCAGTTCTTC. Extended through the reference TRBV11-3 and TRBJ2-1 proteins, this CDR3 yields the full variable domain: EAGVVQSPRYKIIEKKQPVAFWCNPISGHNTLYWYLQNLGQGPELLIRYENEEAVDDSQLPKDRFSAERLKGVDSTLKIQPAELGDSAVYLCASSLAFGGSDNEQFFGPGTRLTVL.